A selection of T cell receptor beta chains follows, all from one sample in a study of T-cell reconstitution after alpha-beta-depleted transplantation in children. TCRdb redid the calling of the PCR reads with MiXCR, one entry per CDR3 protein. Of about 900,000 distinct CDR3 sequences in the sample, about 29% are singletons; the top ten hold more than 25%. The sample consisted of PBMCs, mostly from graft donor cells, taken 360 days after TCRalphabeta/CD19-depleted stem cell transplant. All receptors derive from a boy under two years old who had a stem cell transplant for SCID, so the T cells may come from the graft donor. Both conserved end residues are part of each CDR3. D genes are given only for firm matches. Not all rows give a size; the values are once, few, many and, for expanded clones, a class.

v_gene	j_gene	d_gene	abundance	CDR3nt	CDR3aa
TRBV12-3/TRBV12-4	TRBJ1-1	-	few	TGTGCCAGCCAACCTCAGGGGCGGGGGTTGTACACTGAAGCTTTCTTT	CASQPQGRGLYTEAFF
TRBV12-3/TRBV12-4	TRBJ2-1	-	few	TGTGCCAGCACCTTGAAAGCAGGGTATCATGAGCAGTTCTTC	CASTLKAGYHEQFF
TRBV10-3	TRBJ2-5	-	-	TGTGCCATCAGTTTTCAGGGTAACCAAGAGACCCAGTACTTC	CAISFQGNQETQYF
TRBV20-1	TRBJ2-5	TRBD1	many	TGCAGTGCTAGACCAGAAGACAGGGGCAGAAGAGAGACCCAGTACTTC	CSARPEDRGRRETQYF
TRBV7-2	TRBJ2-7	TRBD1	few	TGTGCCAGCAGCTTAAGGTTCGGGACAGGGAGCTCCTACGAGCAGTACTTC	CASSLRFGTGSSYEQYF
TRBV5-1	TRBJ2-3	-	-	TGCGCCAGCAGCTTGGTTTTCGCCAGGGATGACACAGATACGCAGTATTTT	CASSLVFARDDTDTQYF
TRBV5-1	TRBJ2-1	TRBD2	-	TGCGCCAGCAGCTTGAGACTAGCGGGGAGAAATGAGCAGTTCTTC	CASSLRLAGRNEQFF
TRBV4-1	TRBJ1-2	TRBD1	-	TGCGCCAGCAGCCAAGATGTGGGACAGCGGGTTGGCTACACCTTC	CASSQDVGQRVGYTF
TRBV6-1	TRBJ1-2	TRBD1	-	TGTGCCAGCACCCCATGGGGGACAGGGGATAGATTTGGTGGCTACACCTTC	CASTPWGTGDRFGGYTF
TRBV13	TRBJ2-5	TRBD2	-	TGTGCCAGCAGCCACAGCGGGGAAGAGACCCAGTACTTC	CASSHSGEETQYF
TRBV15	TRBJ1-1	-	few	TGTGCCACCACCAGTAGATACAGAAAACGGATGAACACTGAAGCTTTCTTT	CATTSRYRKRMNTEAFF
TRBV2	TRBJ2-5	TRBD2	few	TGTGCCAGCAGTGAACCAGGGGAAAGCGGGGGAAAAGAGACCCAGTACTTC	CASSEPGESGGKETQYF
TRBV30	TRBJ2-3	-	few	TGTGCCTGGAAACAGGGTTCGGCAGATACGCAGTATTTT	CAWKQGSADTQYF
TRBV6-1	TRBJ2-2	TRBD1	-	TGTGCCAGCAGTGAACCGTACAGGGGGCGAAGGGACACCGGGGAGCTGTTTTTT	CASSEPYRGRRDTGELFF